This passage covers 21 T cell receptor beta chains from one sample sequenced in a study of T cells expressing NK-cell markers. TCRdb re-called the 5' RACE reads and shows each CDR3 protein once, DNA omitted. This sample contains about 260,000 distinct CDR3 sequences. Sequencing was carried out using blood T cells: a sorted CD56 or NKG2C T cell subset, CD4+ or CD8+ T cells, or bulk PBMC T cells (not recorded which). These TCRs come from a man aged 18 to 29 in good health.

CDR3 protein: CASSLDWTSTFKTYNEQFF. The chain has TRBV11-2 and TRBJ2-1; TCRdb's D call of TRBD2 is untestable without DNA. The CDR3 runs 19 residues. Germline CDR1 and CDR2: SGHAT and FQNNGV.

This rearrangement joins TRBV7-2 to TRBJ1-2; TCRdb's D call, TRBD1, is unchecked because there is no DNA. The CDR3 has 12 amino acids. Germline V gene lookup returns CDR1 SGHTA and CDR2 FQGNSA. Here the CDR3 reads CASSLDRGGYTF.

The gene calls are TRBV6-1 and TRBJ1-4. CDR1 and CDR2 (germline): MNHNS, SASEGT. The CDR3 is 12 residues long. Here the CDR3 reads CASTLELEKLFF.

The chain has TRBV12-3 or TRBV12-4 and TRBJ1-2; TCRdb's D call of TRBD1 is untestable without DNA. This CDR3 has 18 residues. CDR3 residues: CASSLAMYRQGANYGYTF.

The rearrangement links TRBV5-4 to TRBJ2-1; TCRdb reports TRBD2, a call that lacks DNA to check it against. CDR3 length: 16 amino acids. Germline assignment: CDR1 SGHNT and CDR2 YYREEE (reference sequence). CDR3 sequence: CASSLAGTSGENEQFF. Supplemented by reference TRBV5-4 and TRBJ2-1, the full variable domain reads ETGVTQSPTHLIKTRGQQVTLRCSSQSGHNTVSWYQQALGQGPQFIFQYYREEENGRGNFPPRFSGLQFPNYSSELNVNALELDDSALYLCASSLAGTSGENEQFFGPGTRLTVL.

V usage is TRBV10-3 and J usage is TRBJ2-1; the D gene TCRdb calls, TRBD2, cannot be checked with no DNA. Per the germline V gene, CDR1 is ENHRY and CDR2 is SYGVKD. CDR3 length: 17 residues. The CDR3 loop reads CAISPFGSDSSYNEQFF.

The chain uses TRBV12-3 or TRBV12-4 and TRBJ1-1; the D call of TRBD1 rests on TCRdb alone, since no DNA is present to check it. The CDR3 spans 14 residues. CDR3: CASSTSGTAYEAFF.

The rearrangement uses TRBV5-1 and TRBJ2-5; TCRdb calls TRBD1, which cannot be checked without DNA. This CDR3 contains 15 residues. Germline CDR1 and CDR2: SGHRS and YFSETQ. The CDR3 reads CASSLQGGGQETQYF. Supplemented by reference TRBV5-1 and TRBJ2-5, the full variable domain reads KAGVTQTPRYLIKTRGQQVTLSCSPISGHRSVSWYQQTPGQGLQFLFEYFSETQRNKGNFPGRFSGRQFSNSRSEMNVSTLELGDSALYLCASSLQGGGQETQYFGPGTRLLVL.

V usage is TRBV12-3 or TRBV12-4 and J usage is TRBJ1-1. This CDR3 comprises 14 residues. CDR3 region: CASSSGGGYTEAFF.

The CDR3 protein is CSARSPGATEAFF. V is TRBV20-1 and J is TRBJ1-1; no DNA is available, so the TRBD1 call from TCRdb remains unchecked. The CDR3 has 13 residues. Germline-derived CDR1 and CDR2 are DFQATT and SNEGSKA (reference sequence).

The chain is built from TRBV6-2 or TRBV6-3 and TRBJ2-3. Per germline, CDR1 MNHEY and CDR2 SVGEGT. The CDR3 runs 12 residues. The CDR3 reads CASSYLGDTQYF.

The chain combines TRBV18 with TRBJ2-6; checking the TCRdb D call of TRBD2 is not possible without DNA. In germline, CDR1 is KGHSH, CDR2 LQKENI. This CDR3 comprises 18 residues. CDR3 sequence reads: CASSPQDPRGSGANVLTF.

This chain connects TRBV20-1 to TRBJ2-3; TCRdb proposes TRBD1, but this gene call is untestable without DNA. Germline CDR1 DFQATT, CDR2 SNEGSKA (reference sequence). The CDR3 is 11 amino acids. This chain's CDR3 is CSASPLWAQYF.

The gene calls are TRBV20-1 and TRBJ1-2. The CDR3 runs to 14 residues. Per germline, CDR1 DFQATT and CDR2 SNEGSKA (reference sequence). The CDR3: CSASSPRGLAGYTF.

This chain links TRBV12-3 or TRBV12-4 with TRBJ2-1; TCRdb reports TRBD1, a call that lacks DNA to check it against. This CDR3 is 13 amino acids long. This CDR3 reads CASRPPSDNEQFF.

The V call is TRBV29-1, the J call TRBJ2-7; lacking DNA, the TRBD1 call made by TCRdb goes unchecked. This CDR3 is built from 16 residues. Per germline, CDR1 SQVTM and CDR2 ANQGSEA. The chain's CDR3 is CSVEDRRTDRPYEQYF.

The chain employs TRBV24-1 and TRBJ2-2. The CDR3 has 14 residues. The germline V gene has CDR1 KGHDR and CDR2 SFDVKD. The chain's CDR3 is CATSDSPSTGELFF.

This chain joins TRBV29-1 and TRBJ2-3; the D call from TCRdb, TRBD2, cannot be confirmed without DNA. Germline V gene lookup returns CDR1 SQVTM and CDR2 ANQGSEA. The CDR3 is 17 residues long. The CDR3 region is CSVEISGRAGGTDTQYF.

The J gene is TRBJ1-2, the V gene TRBV30; there is no DNA to check the TCRdb D call of TRBD1. The V gene's germline CDR1 is GTSNPN and CDR2 SVGIG (reference sequence). The CDR3 runs 13 residues. This CDR3 reads CAWSVVQGARYTF.

The V gene is TRBV19, the J gene TRBJ2-1; TCRdb calls TRBD2, which cannot be checked without DNA. Looked up from germline, CDR1 is LNHDA and CDR2 is SQIVND (reference sequence). The CDR3 has 16 residues. CDR3 sequence: CASSISASGRRYEQFF.

The rearrangement uses TRBV10-3 and TRBJ2-3. CDR1 and CDR2 from the germline V gene are ENHRY and SYGVKD. The CDR3 covers 15 residues. The CDR3 sequence: CAISEPTPNPSTQYF.